A selection of T cell receptor beta chains follows, all from one sample in a study of blood T cell repertoires in COVID-19. The data were produced by immunoSEQ multiplex PCR, yet TCRdb's version contains in-frame clones alone and is incomplete. Among around 300,000 clones listed, around 85% were seen once. Sequenced input: PBMCs or T cells enriched from blood (not recorded which). Receptors originate from a woman between 50 and 59 years old who had recovered from COVID-19. Both conserved end residues are part of each CDR3. D genes are given only for firm matches. The listing skips clone size in some rows; elsewhere it reads once, few, many or a size class.

NA | TRBD2 | TRBJ2-1 | TRBV27 | TGTGCCAGCAGTTTATCAAGCGGGGGCCTGGGGGATGAGCAGTTCTTC | CASSLSSGGLGDEQFF
NA | NA | TRBJ1-4 | TRBV18 | TGTGCCAGCTCACTCTCGCGGAAGACTAATGAAAAACTGTTTTTT | CASSLSRKTNEKLFF
NA | TRBD1 | TRBJ1-6 | TRBV19 | TGTGCCAGTCGGAACCGGGACAGCCTTTCACCCCTCCACTTT | CASRNRDSLSPLHF
once | TRBD2 | TRBJ2-1 | TRBV2 | TGTGCCAGCAGTGAAGGACTAGCGGGACCCAATGAGCAGTTCTTC | CASSEGLAGPNEQFF
NA | NA | TRBJ1-5 | TRBV5-6 | TGTGCCAGCAGCTTGGCGGGAATGTTGACGCCCCAGCATTTT | CASSLAGMLTPQHF
NA | NA | TRBJ2-2 | TRBV11-3 | TGTGCCAGCAGCTTAATAGTCACCGGGGAGCTGTTTTTT | CASSLIVTGELFF
NA | TRBD2 | TRBJ2-4 | TRBV5-1 | TGCGCCAGCAGCTTGGCCTCGGGACTAGCGGGCGGCTCCAAAAACATTCAGTACTTC | CASSLASGLAGGSKNIQYF
NA | TRBD1 | TRBJ2-5 | TRBV5-1 | TGCGCCAGCAGCTTGCGGGTAGGGGGCTTATCAGAGACCCAGTACTTC | CASSLRVGGLSETQYF
few | NA | TRBJ2-1 | TRBV3-1/TRBV3-2 | TGTGCCAGCAGCCAACCGACTGGAGCCTACAATGAGCAGTTCTTC | CASSQPTGAYNEQFF
few | TRBD1 | TRBJ1-4 | TRBV7-9 | TGTGCCAGCAGCATTTACCAGGGGGTGGGTAATGAAAAACTGTTTTTT | CASSIYQGVGNEKLFF
NA | TRBD2 | TRBJ2-7 | TRBV3-1/TRBV3-2 | TGTGCCAGCAGCCAAGGGGAGGGTTTCAACGAGCAGTACTTC | CASSQGEGFNEQYF
NA | TRBD1 | TRBJ1-3 | TRBV6-2/TRBV6-3 | TGTGCCAGCAGTCAAAACGACAGGGTCTCTGGAAACACCATATATTTT | CASSQNDRVSGNTIYF
NA | NA | TRBJ2-7 | TRBV10-3 | TGTGCCATCAGTGAGGTGACAGGAGAGCAGTACTTC | CAISEVTGEQYF
NA | NA | TRBJ2-5 | TRBV5-1 | TGCGCCAGCAGAAGGGACTCCGGGGTAGAGACCCAGTACTTC | CASRRDSGVETQYF
NA | NA | TRBJ1-5 | TRBV30 | TGTGCCTGGAGTAATCAGGGGACCAATCAGCCCCAGCATTTT | CAWSNQGTNQPQHF
NA | TRBD2 | TRBJ2-3 | TRBV7-9 | TGTGCCAGCAGCATTAGCGGGAGCGCAGATACGCAGTATTTT | CASSISGSADTQYF
NA | NA | TRBJ2-5 | TRBV11-2 | TGTGCCAGCAGCCAGGGGTCCCAAGAGACCCAGTACTTC | CASSQGSQETQYF
few | NA | TRBJ1-3 | TRBV7-2 | TGTGCCAGCAGCTTAGAAGGGGTTGGAAACACCATATATTTT | CASSLEGVGNTIYF
once | NA | TRBJ1-2 | TRBV30 | TGTGCCTGGAGTGTTGGCAGGGGAGATGGCTACACCTTC | CAWSVGRGDGYTF
NA | NA | TRBJ2-1 | TRBV29-1 | TGCAGCGTTTCCAGCGGGCCATACAATGAGCAGTTCTTC | CSVSSGPYNEQFF
NA | NA | TRBJ1-1 | TRBV7-9 | TGTGCCAGCAGCTCAAAACCGCAGGGGATGAACACTGAAGCTTTCTTT | CASSSKPQGMNTEAFF
NA | TRBD1 | TRBJ2-7 | TRBV9 | TGTGCCAGCAGCGTAGATAGTCGAAGGACAGGGAGCTCCTACGAGCAGTACTTC | CASSVDSRRTGSSYEQYF
once | NA | TRBJ1-4 | TRBV5-1 | TGCGCCAGCAGCCGCCGACAGACAACTAATGAAAAACTGTTTTTT | CASSRRQTTNEKLFF
NA | TRBD2 | TRBJ2-7 | TRBV9 | TGTGCCAGCAGCGTAGCCGGTAGCGGGACCGACTACGAGCAGTACTTC | CASSVAGSGTDYEQYF
NA | NA | TRBJ1-2 | TRBV6-1 | TGTGCCAGCAGTGAGGAGGCAGGGGATGGCTACACCTTC | CASSEEAGDGYTF
NA | TRBD2 | TRBJ2-1 | TRBV11-2 | TGTGCCAGCAGCTTAGCCGGGACTAGCGGGAGGAATGAGCAGTTCTTC | CASSLAGTSGRNEQFF
NA | NA | TRBJ1-1 | TRBV5-1 | TGCGCCAGCAGCTTCCACAGTAACACTGAAGCTTTCTTT | CASSFHSNTEAFF
few | NA | TRBJ1-5 | TRBV19 | TGTGCCAGTAGTGCCGGGTCCCTGGCCCAGCATTTT | CASSAGSLAQHF
once | NA | TRBJ1-1 | TRBV4-2 | TGTGCCACACGGGAACACAACACTGAAGCTTTCTTT | CATREHNTEAFF
NA | NA | TRBJ2-5 | TRBV6-5 | TGTGCCAGCAGTTACTCCAAAAGGGGGACCCAGTACTTC | CASSYSKRGTQYF
NA | TRBD1 | TRBJ1-1 | TRBV28 | TGTGCCAGCAGTTTCCGGGGACAGGGGTCCACTGAAGCTTTCTTT | CASSFRGQGSTEAFF
NA | NA | TRBJ1-3 | TRBV7-2 | TGTGCCAGCAGCTCCCGCGGGGGTCGTGGAAACACCATATATTTT | CASSSRGGRGNTIYF
NA | TRBD2 | TRBJ2-1 | TRBV4-2 | TGTGCCAGCAGCCCGGAGACCTTCGGGGGGGAGTTCTTC | CASSPETFGGEFF
NA | NA | TRBJ1-1 | TRBV14 | TGTGCCAGCAGCCAAGACTGGCAGAACACTGAAGCTTTCTTT | CASSQDWQNTEAFF
NA | TRBD1 | TRBJ1-1 | TRBV24-1 | TGTGCCACCAGGGAGGGGGCCTCCTTGAACACTGAAGCTTTCTTT | CATREGASLNTEAFF
NA | NA | TRBJ2-7 | TRBV18 | TGTGCCAGCTCACGTCGGGGGAACTACGAGCAGTACTTC | CASSRRGNYEQYF
NA | TRBD2 | TRBJ2-3 | TRBV6-5 | TGTGCCAGCAGTTACTCGGCGGGGGGGGCAGATACGCAGTATTTT | CASSYSAGGADTQYF
NA | NA | TRBJ2-7 | TRBV30 | TGTGCCTGGAGTGTTGGGGGGGCGAGCTCCTACGAGCAGTACTTC | CAWSVGGASSYEQYF
NA | TRBD2 | TRBJ2-3 | TRBV6-5 | TGTGCCAGCAGCAAACTAGCGACTAGCACAGATACGCAGTATTTT | CASSKLATSTDTQYF
NA | TRBD1 | TRBJ1-3 | TRBV13 | TGTGCCAGCAGCGAACAGGGGGTGTCCTCTGGAAACACCATATATTTT | CASSEQGVSSGNTIYF
NA | TRBD2 | TRBJ2-3 | TRBV6-5 | TGTGCCGGGGGGGAAAGGACGTACACAGATACGCAGTATTTT | CAGGERTYTDTQYF
NA | TRBD1 | TRBJ1-2 | TRBV28 | TGTGCCAGCAGCCCTGACACAGGGGAGGACTATGGCTACACCTTC | CASSPDTGEDYGYTF
NA | NA | TRBJ1-5 | TRBV12-3/TRBV12-4 | TGTGCCAGCAGGCGACAGGTCAATCAGCCCCAGCATTTT | CASRRQVNQPQHF
NA | NA | TRBJ2-7 | TRBV5-1 | TGCGCCAGCAGCTTGGGTCAGGGATCCTACGAGCAGTACTTC | CASSLGQGSYEQYF
NA | TRBD1 | TRBJ1-5 | TRBV28 | TGTGCCTGTTCGACAGGGGGCAATCAGCCCCAGCATTTT | CACSTGGNQPQHF
few | TRBD2 | TRBJ2-7 | TRBV27 | TGTGCCAGCAGTAACCGACTAGCGGGGAGCGGGGAGCAGTACTTC | CASSNRLAGSGEQYF
NA | NA | TRBJ1-2 | TRBV5-6 | TGTGCCAGCAGCTTAATCTTACAGGGCAACTATGGCTACACCTTC | CASSLILQGNYGYTF
NA | TRBD1 | TRBJ1-1 | TRBV5-1 | TGCGCCAGCAGCGTGACAGGGAGCAGGGATGCGGCTTTCTTT | CASSVTGSRDAAFF
NA | TRBD2 | TRBJ2-7 | TRBV28 | TGTGCCAGCAGCAGGACTAGCGTCCCCTACGAGCAGTACTTC | CASSRTSVPYEQYF
NA | NA | TRBJ2-3 | TRBV6-4 | TGTGCCAGCAGACCCGGAGGGAGCACAGATACGCAGTATTTT | CASRPGGSTDTQYF
many | NA | TRBJ2-3 | TRBV21-1 | TGTGCCAGCAGCAAAGTTTGGTCTAGCGGGGGCACAGATACGCAGTATTTT | CASSKVWSSGGTDTQYF
NA | NA | TRBJ1-6 | TRBV4-2 | TGTGCCAGCAGCCAAGTAGATAATTCACCCCTCCACTTT | CASSQVDNSPLHF